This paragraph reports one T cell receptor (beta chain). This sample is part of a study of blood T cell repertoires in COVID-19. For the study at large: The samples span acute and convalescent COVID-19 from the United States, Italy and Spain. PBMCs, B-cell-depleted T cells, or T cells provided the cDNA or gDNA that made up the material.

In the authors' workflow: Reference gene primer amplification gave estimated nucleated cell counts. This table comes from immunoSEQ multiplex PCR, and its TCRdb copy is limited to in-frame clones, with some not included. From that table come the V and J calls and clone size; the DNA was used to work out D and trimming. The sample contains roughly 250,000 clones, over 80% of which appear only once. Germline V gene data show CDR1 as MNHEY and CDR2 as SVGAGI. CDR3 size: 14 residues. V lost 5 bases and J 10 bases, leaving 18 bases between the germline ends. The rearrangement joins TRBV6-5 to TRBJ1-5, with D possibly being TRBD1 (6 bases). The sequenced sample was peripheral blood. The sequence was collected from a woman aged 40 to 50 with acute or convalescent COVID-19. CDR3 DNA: TGTGCCAGCAGTCTAAACAGACAGGCCAGACCCCAGCATTTT. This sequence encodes CASSLNRQARPQHF.